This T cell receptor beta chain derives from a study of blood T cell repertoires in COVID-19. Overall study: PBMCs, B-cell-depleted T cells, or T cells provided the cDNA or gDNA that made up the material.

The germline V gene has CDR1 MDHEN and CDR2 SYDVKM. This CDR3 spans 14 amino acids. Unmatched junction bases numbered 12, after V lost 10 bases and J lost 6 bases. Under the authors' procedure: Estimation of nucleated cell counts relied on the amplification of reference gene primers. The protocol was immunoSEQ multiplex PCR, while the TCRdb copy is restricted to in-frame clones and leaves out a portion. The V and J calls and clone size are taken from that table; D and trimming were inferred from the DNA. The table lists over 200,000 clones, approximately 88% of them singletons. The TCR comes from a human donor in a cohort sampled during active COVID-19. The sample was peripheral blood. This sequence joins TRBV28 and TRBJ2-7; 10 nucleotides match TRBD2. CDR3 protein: CAINPSGRGVEQYF. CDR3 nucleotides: TGTGCCATCAACCCTAGCGGGAGAGGAGTCGAGCAGTACTTC.